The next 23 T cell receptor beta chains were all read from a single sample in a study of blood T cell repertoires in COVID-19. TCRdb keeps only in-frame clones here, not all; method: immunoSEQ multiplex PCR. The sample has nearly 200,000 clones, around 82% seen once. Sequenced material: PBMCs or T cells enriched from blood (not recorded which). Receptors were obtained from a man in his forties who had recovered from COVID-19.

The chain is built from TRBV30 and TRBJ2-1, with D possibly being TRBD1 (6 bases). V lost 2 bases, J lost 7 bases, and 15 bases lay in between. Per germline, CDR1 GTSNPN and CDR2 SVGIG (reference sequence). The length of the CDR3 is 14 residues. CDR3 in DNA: TGTGCCTGGAGTAAAGGGTCAGGGGCGAATGAGCAGTTCTTC. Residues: CAWSKGSGANEQFF.

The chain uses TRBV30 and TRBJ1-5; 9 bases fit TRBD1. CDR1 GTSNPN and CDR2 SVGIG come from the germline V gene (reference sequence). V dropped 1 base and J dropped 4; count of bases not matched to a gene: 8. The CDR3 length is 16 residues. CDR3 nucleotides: TGTGCCTGGAGTGGAGGAACCGGGACAGGGAATCAGCCCCAGCATTTT. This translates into CAWSGGTGTGNQPQHF.

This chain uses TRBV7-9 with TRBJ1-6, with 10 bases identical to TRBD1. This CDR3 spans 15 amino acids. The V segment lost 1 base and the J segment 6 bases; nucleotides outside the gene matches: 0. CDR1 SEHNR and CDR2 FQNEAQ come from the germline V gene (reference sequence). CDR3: CASSLGDRGNSPLHF. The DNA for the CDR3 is TGTGCCAGCAGCTTAGGGGACAGGGGTAATTCACCCCTCCACTTT.

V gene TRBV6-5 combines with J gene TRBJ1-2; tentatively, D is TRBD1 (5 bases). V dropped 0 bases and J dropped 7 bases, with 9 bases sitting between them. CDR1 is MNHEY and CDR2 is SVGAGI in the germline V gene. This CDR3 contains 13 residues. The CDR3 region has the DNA TGTGCCAGCAGTTACTCGCGGGGCGCTGGCTACACCTTC. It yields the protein CASSYSRGAGYTF.

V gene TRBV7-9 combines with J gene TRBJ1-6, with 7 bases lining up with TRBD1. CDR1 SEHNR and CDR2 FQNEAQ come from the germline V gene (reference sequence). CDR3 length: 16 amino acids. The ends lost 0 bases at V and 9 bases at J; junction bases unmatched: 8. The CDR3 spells CASSLARYRGSSPLHF. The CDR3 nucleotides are TGTGCCAGCAGCTTAGCTCGTTACAGGGGAAGTTCACCCCTCCACTTT.

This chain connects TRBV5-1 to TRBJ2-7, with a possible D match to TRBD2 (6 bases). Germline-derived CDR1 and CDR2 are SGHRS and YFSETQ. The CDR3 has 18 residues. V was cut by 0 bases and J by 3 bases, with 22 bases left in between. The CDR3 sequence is CASSLAGSLRRTDYEQYF. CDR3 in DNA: TGCGCCAGCAGCTTGGCCGGGAGTCTTCGTAGGACGGACTACGAGCAGTACTTC.

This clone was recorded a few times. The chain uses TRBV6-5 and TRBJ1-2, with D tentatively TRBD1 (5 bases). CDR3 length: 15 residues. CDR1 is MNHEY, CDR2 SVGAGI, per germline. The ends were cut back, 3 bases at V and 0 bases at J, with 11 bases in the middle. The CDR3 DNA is TGTGCCAGCAGTTATCGGGGGGGACCTAACTATGGCTACACCTTC. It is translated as CASSYRGGPNYGYTF.

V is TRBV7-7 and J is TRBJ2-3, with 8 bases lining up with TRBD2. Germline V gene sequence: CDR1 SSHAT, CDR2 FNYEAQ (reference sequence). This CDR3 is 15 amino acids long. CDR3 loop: CARSTAAGVTDTQYF. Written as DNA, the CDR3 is TGTGCTAGGTCTACTGCAGCGGGGGTAACAGATACGCAGTATTTT.

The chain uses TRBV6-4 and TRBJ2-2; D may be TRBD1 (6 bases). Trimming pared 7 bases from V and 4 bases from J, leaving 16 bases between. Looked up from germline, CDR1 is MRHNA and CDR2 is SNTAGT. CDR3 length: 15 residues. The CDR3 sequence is CASKPFQGTTGELFF. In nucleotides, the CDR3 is TGTGCCAGCAAGCCTTTTCAGGGGACCACCGGGGAGCTGTTTTTT.

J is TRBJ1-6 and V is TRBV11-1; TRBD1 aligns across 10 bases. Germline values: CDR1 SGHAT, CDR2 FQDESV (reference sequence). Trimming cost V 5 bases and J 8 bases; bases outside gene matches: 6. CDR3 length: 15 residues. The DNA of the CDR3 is TGTGCCAGCAGCCAGGGGACAGGGGCGGATTCACCCCTCCACTTT. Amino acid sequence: CASSQGTGADSPLHF.

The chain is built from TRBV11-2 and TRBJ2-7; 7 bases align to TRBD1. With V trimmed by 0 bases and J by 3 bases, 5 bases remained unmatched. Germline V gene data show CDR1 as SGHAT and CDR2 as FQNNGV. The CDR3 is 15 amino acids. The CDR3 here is CASSLDTGAFYEQYF. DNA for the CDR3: TGTGCCAGCAGCTTAGATACAGGGGCCTTCTACGAGCAGTACTTC.

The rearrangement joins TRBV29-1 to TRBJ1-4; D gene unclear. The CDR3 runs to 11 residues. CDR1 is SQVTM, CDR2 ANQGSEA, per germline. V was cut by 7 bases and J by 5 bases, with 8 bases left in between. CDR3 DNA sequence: TGCAGCGGGACTATCAATGAAAAACTGTTTTTT. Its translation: CSGTINEKLFF.

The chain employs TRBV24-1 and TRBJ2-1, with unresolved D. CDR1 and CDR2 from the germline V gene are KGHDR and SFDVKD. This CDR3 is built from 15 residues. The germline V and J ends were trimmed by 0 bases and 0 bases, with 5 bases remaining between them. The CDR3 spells CATSDLGSSYNEQFF. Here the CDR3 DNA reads TGTGCCACCAGTGATTTGGGTAGCTCCTACAATGAGCAGTTCTTC.

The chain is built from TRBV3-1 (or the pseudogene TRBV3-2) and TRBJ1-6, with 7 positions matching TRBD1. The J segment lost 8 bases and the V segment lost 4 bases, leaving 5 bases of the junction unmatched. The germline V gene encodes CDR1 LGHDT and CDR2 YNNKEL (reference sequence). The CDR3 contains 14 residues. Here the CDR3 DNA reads TGTGCCAGCAGCCCGGCAGGGGGTGATTCACCCCTCCACTTT. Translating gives CASSPAGGDSPLHF.

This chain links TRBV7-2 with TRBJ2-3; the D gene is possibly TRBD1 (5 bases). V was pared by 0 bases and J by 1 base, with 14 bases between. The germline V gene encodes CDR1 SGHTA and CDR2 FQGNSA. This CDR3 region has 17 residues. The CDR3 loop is CASSLALLAGRTDTQYF. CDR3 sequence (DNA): TGTGCCAGCAGCTTAGCGCTTTTGGCAGGGCGCACAGATACGCAGTATTTT.

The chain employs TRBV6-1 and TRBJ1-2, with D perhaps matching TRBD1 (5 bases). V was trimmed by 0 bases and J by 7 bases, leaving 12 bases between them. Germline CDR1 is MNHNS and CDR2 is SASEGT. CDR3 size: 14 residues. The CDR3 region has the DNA TGTGCCAGCAGTGAAGCGCGGTCAGGGTCTGGCTACACCTTC. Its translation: CASSEARSGSGYTF.

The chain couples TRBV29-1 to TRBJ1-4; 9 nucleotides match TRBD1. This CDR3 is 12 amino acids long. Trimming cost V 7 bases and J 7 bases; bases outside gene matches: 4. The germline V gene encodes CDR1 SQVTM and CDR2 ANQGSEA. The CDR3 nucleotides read TGCAGCGGTGGACAGGGGAGTGAAAAACTGTTTTTT. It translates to CSGGQGSEKLFF.

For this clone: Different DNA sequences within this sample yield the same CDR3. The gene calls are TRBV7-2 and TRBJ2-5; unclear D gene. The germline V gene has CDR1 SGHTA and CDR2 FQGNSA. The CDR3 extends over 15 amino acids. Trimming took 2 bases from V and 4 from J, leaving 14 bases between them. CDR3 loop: CASSLSPGAGETQYF. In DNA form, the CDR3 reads TGTGCCAGCAGCTTATCTCCCGGAGCTGGAGAGACCCAGTACTTC.

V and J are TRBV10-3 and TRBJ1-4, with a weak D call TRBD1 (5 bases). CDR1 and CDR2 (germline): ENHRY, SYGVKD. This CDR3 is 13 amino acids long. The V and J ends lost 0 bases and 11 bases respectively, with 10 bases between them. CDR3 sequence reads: CAISESWGEKLFF. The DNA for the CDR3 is TGTGCCATCAGTGAGTCTTGGGGGGAGAAACTGTTTTTT.

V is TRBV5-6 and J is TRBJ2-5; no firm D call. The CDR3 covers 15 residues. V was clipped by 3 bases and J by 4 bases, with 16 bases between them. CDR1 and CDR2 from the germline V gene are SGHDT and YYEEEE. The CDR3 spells CASSSTIDQRETQYF. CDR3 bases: TGTGCCAGCAGCTCGACAATTGATCAGAGAGAGACCCAGTACTTC.

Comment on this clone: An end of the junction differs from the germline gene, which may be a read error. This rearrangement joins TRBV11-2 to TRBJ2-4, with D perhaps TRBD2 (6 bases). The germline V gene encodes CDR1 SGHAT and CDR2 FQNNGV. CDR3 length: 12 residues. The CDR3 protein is CASSLELGGASF. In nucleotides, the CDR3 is TGTGCCAGCAGCTTAGAACTAGGCGGGGCTAGCTTC.

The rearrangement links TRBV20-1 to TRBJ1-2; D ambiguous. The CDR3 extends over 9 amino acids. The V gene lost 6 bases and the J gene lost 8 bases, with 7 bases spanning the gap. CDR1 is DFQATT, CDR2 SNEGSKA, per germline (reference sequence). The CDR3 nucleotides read TGCAGTGCCAATCAAGGCTACACCTTC. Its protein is CSANQGYTF.

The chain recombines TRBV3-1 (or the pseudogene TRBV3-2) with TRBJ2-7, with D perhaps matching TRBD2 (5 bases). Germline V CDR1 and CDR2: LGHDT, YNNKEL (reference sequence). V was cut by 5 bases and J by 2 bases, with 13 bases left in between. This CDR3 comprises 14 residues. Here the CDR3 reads CASSYGSGTYEQYF. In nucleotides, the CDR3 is TGTGCCAGCAGCTATGGATCGGGAACCTACGAGCAGTACTTC.